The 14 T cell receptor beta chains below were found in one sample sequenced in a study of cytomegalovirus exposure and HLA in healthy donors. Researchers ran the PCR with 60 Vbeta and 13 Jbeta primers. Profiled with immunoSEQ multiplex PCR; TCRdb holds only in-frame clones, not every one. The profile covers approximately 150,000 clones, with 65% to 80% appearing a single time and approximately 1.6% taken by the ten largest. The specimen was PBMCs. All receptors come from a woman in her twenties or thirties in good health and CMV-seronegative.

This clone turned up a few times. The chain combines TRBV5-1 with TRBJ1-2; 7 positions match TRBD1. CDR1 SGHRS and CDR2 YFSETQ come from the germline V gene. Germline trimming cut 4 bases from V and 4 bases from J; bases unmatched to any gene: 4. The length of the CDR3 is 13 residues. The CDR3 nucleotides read TGCGCCAGCAGCGCCGGGACAGCCTATGGCTACACCTTC. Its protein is CASSAGTAYGYTF.

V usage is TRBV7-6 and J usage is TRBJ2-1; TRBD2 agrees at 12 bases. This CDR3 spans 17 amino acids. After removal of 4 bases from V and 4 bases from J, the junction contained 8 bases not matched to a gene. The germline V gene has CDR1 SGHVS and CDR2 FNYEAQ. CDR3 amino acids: CASSSRLAGALYNEQFF. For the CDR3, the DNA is TGTGCCAGCAGCTCTCGACTAGCGGGAGCCCTTTACAATGAGCAGTTCTTC.

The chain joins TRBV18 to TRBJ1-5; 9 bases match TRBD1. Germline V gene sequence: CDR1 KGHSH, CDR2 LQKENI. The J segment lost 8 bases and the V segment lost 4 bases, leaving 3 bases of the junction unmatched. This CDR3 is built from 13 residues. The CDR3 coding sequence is TGTGCCAGCTCACGGGACAGGGTAGAGCCCCAGCATTTT. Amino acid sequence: CASSRDRVEPQHF.

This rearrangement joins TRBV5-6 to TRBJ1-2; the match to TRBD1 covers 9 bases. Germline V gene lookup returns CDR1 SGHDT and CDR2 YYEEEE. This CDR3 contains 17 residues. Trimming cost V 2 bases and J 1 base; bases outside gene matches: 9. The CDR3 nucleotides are TGTGCCAGCAGCTTACTCGGACAGGGGCCCATTAACTATGGCTACACCTTC. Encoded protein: CASSLLGQGPINYGYTF.

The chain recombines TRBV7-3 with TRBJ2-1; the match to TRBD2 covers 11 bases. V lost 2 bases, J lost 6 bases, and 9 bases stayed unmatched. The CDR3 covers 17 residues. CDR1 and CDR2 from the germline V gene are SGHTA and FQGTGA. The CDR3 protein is CASSLLAGGRRGNEQFF. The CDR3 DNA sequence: TGTGCCAGCAGCTTACTAGCGGGGGGCCGGAGGGGCAATGAGCAGTTCTTC.

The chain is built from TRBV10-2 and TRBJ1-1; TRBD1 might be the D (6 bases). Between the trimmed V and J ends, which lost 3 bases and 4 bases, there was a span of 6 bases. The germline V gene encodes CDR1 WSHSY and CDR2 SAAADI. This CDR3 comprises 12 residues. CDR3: CASSEGGTEAFF. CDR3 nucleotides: TGCGCCAGCAGTGAAGGGGGCACTGAAGCTTTCTTT.

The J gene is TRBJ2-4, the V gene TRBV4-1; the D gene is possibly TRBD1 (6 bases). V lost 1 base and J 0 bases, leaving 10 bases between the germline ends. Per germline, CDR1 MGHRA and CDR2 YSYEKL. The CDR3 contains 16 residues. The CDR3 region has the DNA TGCGCCAGCAGCCAAGCGGGACACCTAGCCAAAAACATTCAGTACTTC. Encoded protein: CASSQAGHLAKNIQYF.

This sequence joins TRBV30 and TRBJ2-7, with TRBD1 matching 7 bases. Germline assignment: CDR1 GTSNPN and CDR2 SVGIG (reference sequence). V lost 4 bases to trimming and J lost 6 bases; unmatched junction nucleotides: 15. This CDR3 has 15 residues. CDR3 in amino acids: CAWIAHRGVSAEQYF. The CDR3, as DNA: TGTGCCTGGATCGCCCACAGGGGTGTCTCGGCCGAGCAGTACTTC.

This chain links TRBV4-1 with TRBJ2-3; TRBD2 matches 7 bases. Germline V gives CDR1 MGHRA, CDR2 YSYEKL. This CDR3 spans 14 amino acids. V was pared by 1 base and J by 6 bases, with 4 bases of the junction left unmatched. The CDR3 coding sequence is TGCGCCAGCAGCCAAGTGCGGGGGTACGATACGCAGTATTTT. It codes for CASSQVRGYDTQYF.

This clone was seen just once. The CDR3 here is CASSSTGVQETQYF. CDR3 nucleotides: TGTGCCAGCAGCTCAACAGGGGTTCAAGAGACCCAGTACTTC. The J gene is TRBJ2-5, the V gene TRBV7-3; 7 nucleotides agree with TRBD1. J gave up 2 bases and V 4 bases, and 4 bases lay outside the gene matches. This CDR3 is built from 14 residues. Germline V gene sequence: CDR1 SGHTA, CDR2 FQGTGA.

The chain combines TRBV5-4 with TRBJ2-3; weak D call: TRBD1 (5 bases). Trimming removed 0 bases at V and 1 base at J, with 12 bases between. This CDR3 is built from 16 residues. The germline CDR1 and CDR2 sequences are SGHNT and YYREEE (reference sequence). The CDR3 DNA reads TGTGCCAGCAGCTTGGCAGGTGGGGCTGGCACAGATACGCAGTATTTT. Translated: CASSLAGGAGTDTQYF.

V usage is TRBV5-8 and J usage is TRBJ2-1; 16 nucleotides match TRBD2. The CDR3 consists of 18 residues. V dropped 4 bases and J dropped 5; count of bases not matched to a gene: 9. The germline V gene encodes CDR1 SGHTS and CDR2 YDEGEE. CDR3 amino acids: CASSPGTSGRGWDNEQFF. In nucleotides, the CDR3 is TGTGCCAGCAGCCCCGGGACTAGCGGGAGGGGTTGGGACAATGAGCAGTTCTTC.

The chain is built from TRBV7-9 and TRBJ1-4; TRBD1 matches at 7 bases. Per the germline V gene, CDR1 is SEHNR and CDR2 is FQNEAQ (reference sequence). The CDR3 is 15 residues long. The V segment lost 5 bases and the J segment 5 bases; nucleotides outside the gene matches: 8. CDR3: CASSDGQERNEKLFF. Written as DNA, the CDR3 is TGTGCCAGCAGCGACGGACAGGAAAGAAATGAAAAACTGTTTTTT. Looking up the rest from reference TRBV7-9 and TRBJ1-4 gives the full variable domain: DTGVSQNPRHKITKRGQNVTFRCDPISEHNRLYWYRQTLGQGPEFLTYFQNEAQLEKSRLLSDRFSAERPKGSFSTLEIQRTEQGDSAMYLCASSDGQERNEKLFFGSGTQLSVL.

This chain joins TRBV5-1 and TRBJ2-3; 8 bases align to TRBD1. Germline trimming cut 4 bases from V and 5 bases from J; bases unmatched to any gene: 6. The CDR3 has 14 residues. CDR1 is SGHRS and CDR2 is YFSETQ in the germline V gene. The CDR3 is CASSHQGAIDTQYF. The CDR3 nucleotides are TGCGCCAGCAGCCACCAGGGGGCTATAGATACGCAGTATTTT.